Reported below is one T cell receptor (beta chain). Deep was the level used in running the assay. DNA at 200 ng, roughly 30,000 T cell genomes, went into sorted-subset replicate PCRs. Clones were sequenced by immunoSEQ multiplex PCR, and TCRdb holds only the in-frame ones, with some missing. This sample yields about 680,000 clones, of which about two thirds are seen a single time; approximately 1.8% belongs to the top ten. These data originate in a study of shared clonotypes between healthy human individuals. The TCR comes from a woman in her thirties in good health. Material for sequencing was memory CD4+ T cells sorted from blood. Subset in this sample: CD45RA-negative fraction.

CDR3: CASSGGTEKLFF. The CDR3 DNA follows: TGTGCCAGCAGTGGGGGGACAGAAAAACTGTTTTTT. This chain joins TRBV2 and TRBJ1-4; the D gene is possibly TRBD1 (6 bases). Germline loops: CDR1 SNHLY, CDR2 FYNNEI. V dropped 4 bases and J dropped 8 bases, with 8 bases sitting between them. This CDR3 is 12 amino acids long.